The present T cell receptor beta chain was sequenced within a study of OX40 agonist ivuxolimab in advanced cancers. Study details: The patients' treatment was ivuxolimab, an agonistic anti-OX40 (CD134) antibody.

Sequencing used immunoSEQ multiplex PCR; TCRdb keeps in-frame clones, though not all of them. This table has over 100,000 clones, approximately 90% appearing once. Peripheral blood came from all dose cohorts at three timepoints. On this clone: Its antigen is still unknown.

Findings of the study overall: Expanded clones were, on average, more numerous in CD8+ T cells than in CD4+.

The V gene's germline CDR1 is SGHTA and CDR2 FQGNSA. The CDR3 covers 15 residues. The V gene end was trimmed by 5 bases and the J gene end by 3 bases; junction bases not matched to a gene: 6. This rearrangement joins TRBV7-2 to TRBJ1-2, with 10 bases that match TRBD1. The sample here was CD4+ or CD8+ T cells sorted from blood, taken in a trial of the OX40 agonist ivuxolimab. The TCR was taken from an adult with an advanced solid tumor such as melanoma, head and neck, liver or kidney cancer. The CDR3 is CASSLGQGQDYGYTF. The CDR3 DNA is TGTGCCAGCAGCCTGGGACAGGGGCAGGACTATGGCTACACCTTC.